Presented here are 29 T cell receptor beta chains from one specimen sequenced in a study of OX40 agonist ivuxolimab in advanced cancers. The method was immunoSEQ multiplex PCR; TCRdb's version includes in-frame clones alone and lacks a portion of them. The table records about 50,000 clones, 70% to 90% of them present only once. The sequencing used CD4+ or CD8+ T cells sorted from blood, collected in a trial of the OX40 agonist ivuxolimab. The receptors shown here come from an adult with an advanced solid tumor such as melanoma, head and neck, liver or kidney cancer.

The gene calls are TRBV4-1 and TRBJ2-7; 15 bases align to TRBD2. Per the germline V gene, CDR1 is MGHRA and CDR2 is YSYEKL. The junction had 5 bases not matched to a gene; V was cut back by 4 bases and J by 4 bases. The CDR3 loop spans 16 amino acids. The CDR3 nucleotides are TGCGCCAGCAGCCCAGGACTAGCGGGAGGGCAATACGAGCAGTACTTC. Its translation is CASSPGLAGGQYEQYF.

The chain joins TRBV11-2 to TRBJ1-1; the D is unclear. The germline CDR1 and CDR2 sequences are SGHAT and FQNNGV. Trimming stripped 1 base from V and 7 bases from J, with 10 bases between. This CDR3 is built from 13 residues. The CDR3 region is CASSLGFIGEAFF. The CDR3 DNA sequence: TGTGCCAGCAGCTTAGGATTTATAGGTGAAGCTTTCTTT.

The rearrangement links TRBV25-1 to TRBJ2-1, with D maybe TRBD1 (6 bases). The germline V gene encodes CDR1 MGHDK and CDR2 SYGVNS. V shed 6 bases and J shed 3 bases, with 15 bases lying between them. The CDR3 totals 15 residues. This CDR3 is CASRTSGHLYNEQFF. The CDR3 DNA reads as TGTGCCAGCAGGACTTCGGGACACCTCTACAATGAGCAGTTCTTC.

The rearrangement joins TRBV5-5 to TRBJ2-3, with D possibly TRBD2 on 5 matching bases. The CDR3 runs to 14 residues. From germline, CDR1 is SGHKS and CDR2 YYEKEE (reference sequence). V shed 7 bases and J shed 0 bases, with 12 bases lying between them. The CDR3 sequence is CASSLASSTDTQYF. Here the CDR3 DNA reads TGTGCCAGCTCCCTAGCTAGTAGCACAGATACGCAGTATTTT.

V usage is TRBV4-1 and J usage is TRBJ2-2, with 10 bases fitting TRBD2. From germline, CDR1 is MGHRA and CDR2 YSYEKL. Germline trimming cut 4 bases from V and 5 bases from J; bases unmatched to any gene: 13. The CDR3 spans 18 residues. As DNA, the CDR3 is TGCGCCAGCAGCCTCCTAGAGCTAGCGGGAGTTAGTACCGGGGAGCTGTTTTTT. Translated, it gives CASSLLELAGVSTGELFF.

The V and J genes are TRBV10-3 and TRBJ2-7, with a possible D match to TRBD2 (6 bases). The CDR3 runs 13 residues. V lost 5 bases and J lost 3, with 11 bases in between. The germline V gene has CDR1 ENHRY and CDR2 SYGVKD. The CDR3 spells CAISSGGDYEQYF. The CDR3 DNA sequence: TGTGCCATCAGTTCCGGGGGAGACTACGAGCAGTACTTC.

The V and J genes are TRBV5-1 and TRBJ2-5; unclear D gene. Germline V gene sequence: CDR1 SGHRS, CDR2 YFSETQ. The CDR3 has 12 residues. V gave up 0 bases and J gave up 4 bases, with 4 bases separating them. The CDR3 DNA reads TGCGCCAGCAGCTTGGGCCGAGAGACCCAGTACTTC. Its protein product is CASSLGRETQYF.

The J gene is TRBJ1-5, the V gene TRBV28; no clear D gene. Trimming removed 9 bases at V and 4 bases at J, with 16 bases between. Germline V CDR1 and CDR2: MDHEN, SYDVKM. The CDR3 loop spans 14 amino acids. The CDR3 DNA sequence: TGTGCCAGTCACCTGTCAGCGGTGAATCAGCCCCAGCATTTT. Encoded protein: CASHLSAVNQPQHF.

The J gene is TRBJ1-1, the V gene TRBV30; no definite D call. The CDR3 length is 16 residues. Germline loops: CDR1 GTSNPN, CDR2 SVGIG (reference sequence). Trimming cost V 4 bases and J 3 bases, with 21 bases left between them. The CDR3 DNA reads as TGTGCCTGGAATCCCCGAGGTGGTTCTTACGACACTGAAGCTTTCTTT. Protein sequence: CAWNPRGGSYDTEAFF.

CDR3 sequence reads: CASSSTAIQRSGNTIYF. The DNA of the CDR3 is TGTGCCAGCAGCTCTACAGCTATTCAACGCTCTGGAAACACCATATATTTT. The genes are TRBV7-9 and TRBJ1-3; D unclear. Germline V gives CDR1 SEHNR, CDR2 FQNEAQ (reference sequence). V lost 4 bases and J lost 0, with 16 bases in between. The CDR3 contains 17 residues.

The chain uses TRBV11-3 and TRBJ2-7; D unresolved. The CDR3 is made up of 12 amino acids. Germline CDR1 reads SGHNT; CDR2 reads YENEEA. The germline V and J ends were trimmed by 6 bases and 5 bases, with 11 bases remaining between them. CDR3 coding DNA: TGTGCCAGCAGGGGCGGTTCAGACGAGCAGTACTTC. It translates to CASRGGSDEQYF.

This clone was detected only once. This chain links TRBV29-1 with TRBJ2-5, with TRBD2 identical over 7 bases. The CDR3 is 13 amino acids. With V trimmed by 6 bases and J by 5 bases, 9 bases remained unmatched. CDR1 is SQVTM and CDR2 is ANQGSEA in the germline V gene. The CDR3 bases are TGCAGCGTGGGAGGGGTGGCTGGCGAGACCCAGTACTTC. Translating gives CSVGGVAGETQYF. The full variable domain, with the rest looked up from reference TRBV29-1 and TRBJ2-5, is SAVISQKPSRDICQRGTSLTIQCQVDSQVTMMFWYRQQPGQSLTLIATANQGSEATYESGFVIDKFPISRPNLTFSTLTVSNMSPEDSSIYLCSVGGVAGETQYFGPGTRLLVL.

The rearrangement joins TRBV6-1 to TRBJ1-5; TRBD1 agrees at 7 bases. CDR3 size: 14 residues. After removal of 7 bases from V and 6 bases from J, the junction contained 9 bases not matched to a gene. Germline CDR1 MNHNS, CDR2 SASEGT. CDR3 sequence: CASITDRDGQPQHF. The CDR3 nucleotides read TGTGCCAGCATTACAGACAGGGATGGTCAGCCCCAGCATTTT.

The rearrangement joins TRBV19 to TRBJ2-3; 8 nucleotides agree with TRBD1. Germline V gene sequence: CDR1 LNHDA, CDR2 SQIVND (reference sequence). Losses at the gene ends were 5 bases for V and 2 bases for J; bases not matched to a gene: 6. The CDR3 sequence is 15 residues long. CDR3 region: CASSPTGAPTDTQYF. CDR3 sequence (DNA): TGTGCCAGTAGTCCGACAGGGGCCCCCACAGATACGCAGTATTTT.

The J gene is TRBJ2-7, the V gene TRBV6-5; TRBD1 matches at 9 bases. CDR3 size: 14 residues. CDR1 is MNHEY and CDR2 is SVGAGI in the germline V gene. V lost 6 bases and J lost 6; bases outside the gene matches: 9. CDR3 DNA sequence: TGTGCCAGCAGACCGGGACAGGGCTGGGTCGAGCAGTACTTC. As protein: CASRPGQGWVEQYF.

This clone was counted only a few times. The rearrangement uses TRBV5-4 and TRBJ2-1, with 9 positions matching TRBD2. This CDR3 is 15 amino acids long. V shed 4 bases, J shed 6 bases, and the junction held 8 bases outside the gene matches. Germline lookup yields CDR1 SGHNT and CDR2 YYREEE (reference sequence). The CDR3 here is CASSLGTSSFNEQFF. CDR3 DNA: TGTGCCAGCAGCCTGGGGACTAGCAGCTTCAATGAGCAGTTCTTC.

V usage is TRBV28 and J usage is TRBJ1-2; TRBD1 matches 8 bases. The CDR3 totals 13 residues. CDR1 MDHEN and CDR2 SYDVKM come from the germline V gene. Trimming cost V 5 bases and J 4 bases; bases outside gene matches: 3. The chain's CDR3 is CASSQGAVYGYTF. The DNA for the CDR3 is TGTGCCAGCAGTCAGGGGGCTGTCTATGGCTACACCTTC.

This clone appeared a single time. The chain carries TRBV11-2 and TRBJ2-2, with 8 bases identical to TRBD2. V was pared by 5 bases and J by 4 bases, with 9 bases of the junction left unmatched. This CDR3 region has 16 residues. The V gene's germline CDR1 is SGHAT and CDR2 FQNNGV. In nucleotides, the CDR3 is TGTGCCAGCAGCCGAATTAGCGGGATTGGCACCGGGGAGCTGTTTTTT. Protein product: CASSRISGIGTGELFF. The complete variable domain, with remaining parts taken from reference TRBV11-2 and TRBJ2-2, reads EAGVAQSPRYKIIEKRQSVAFWCNPISGHATLYWYQQILGQGPKLLIQFQNNGVVDDSQLPKDRFSAERLKGVDSTLKIQPAKLEDSAVYLCASSRISGIGTGELFFGEGSRLTVL.

The rearrangement uses TRBV6-5 and TRBJ2-7; 10 nucleotides align to TRBD2. CDR1 and CDR2 from the germline V gene are MNHEY and SVGAGI. The CDR3 is 14 amino acids. J gave up 5 bases and V 6 bases, and 7 bases lay outside the gene matches. CDR3 nucleotide sequence: TGTGCCAGCAGGGACTCTAGCGGGAGTGACGAGCAGTACTTC. Translated: CASRDSSGSDEQYF.

The gene calls are TRBV6-5 and TRBJ2-3, with 9 bases identical to TRBD1. This CDR3 spans 14 amino acids. V lost 6 bases to trimming and J lost 3 bases; unmatched junction nucleotides: 4. The V gene's germline CDR1 is MNHEY and CDR2 SVGAGI. CDR3 nucleotides: TGTGCCAGCAGAGCAGACAGGGGGACAGATACGCAGTATTTT. Encoded protein: CASRADRGTDTQYF.

The gene calls are TRBV11-2 and TRBJ2-1, with a tentative D call TRBD2 (6 bases). Germline CDR1 is SGHAT and CDR2 is FQNNGV. The CDR3 contains 15 residues. Trimming removed 0 bases at V and 6 bases at J, with 12 bases between. The CDR3 nucleotides are TGTGCCAGCAGCTTAGATCACGGGAGAGGCAATGAGCAGTTCTTC. It is translated as CASSLDHGRGNEQFF.

The rearrangement uses TRBV7-8 and TRBJ2-5; 14 nucleotides line up with TRBD2. J lost 4 bases, V lost 5 bases, and 6 bases had no gene match. CDR3 length: 16 amino acids. Germline loops: CDR1 SGHVS, CDR2 FQNEAQ. The CDR3 sequence is CASSRGTSGGTETQYF. The DNA of the CDR3 is TGTGCCAGCAGCCGGGGGACTAGCGGGGGCACAGAGACCCAGTACTTC.

The chain joins TRBV10-2 to TRBJ2-1; D is perhaps TRBD1 or TRBD2 (6 bases each). CDR1 is WSHSY and CDR2 is SAAADI in the germline V gene. V gave up 6 bases and J gave up 1 base, with 16 bases separating them. The length of the CDR3 is 16 residues. CDR3 sequence (DNA): TGCGCCAGCAGATCTCTGGGGGGCGGGTCCTACAATGAGCAGTTCTTC. Amino acid sequence: CASRSLGGGSYNEQFF.

The gene calls are TRBV6-1 and TRBJ1-5, with 7 bases fitting TRBD1. CDR3 size: 19 residues. CDR1 is MNHNS, CDR2 SASEGT, per germline. V lost 1 base to trimming and J lost 0 bases; unmatched junction nucleotides: 12. The CDR3 reads CASSEGQIRTGHSNQPQHF. The CDR3 bases are TGTGCCAGCAGTGAAGGACAGATAAGGACAGGACATAGCAATCAGCCCCAGCATTTT.

The chain recombines TRBV2 with TRBJ2-3; 14 nucleotides agree with TRBD2. CDR1 is SNHLY, CDR2 FYNNEI, per germline. The CDR3 is 15 residues long. J lost 4 bases, V lost 6 bases, and 3 bases had no gene match. CDR3 residues: CASSGLAGGSDTQYF. CDR3 sequence (DNA): TGTGCCAGCAGCGGACTAGCGGGAGGTTCAGATACGCAGTATTTT.

The CDR3 DNA follows: TGTGCCTGGAGTGTAGGGCCCAATCAGCCCCAGCATTTT. It translates to CAWSVGPNQPQHF. The chain links TRBV30 to TRBJ1-5; unclear D gene. Germline-derived CDR1 and CDR2 are GTSNPN and SVGIG (reference sequence). This CDR3 contains 13 residues. Trimming pared 0 bases from V and 3 bases from J, leaving 6 bases between.

The chain recombines TRBV6-6 with TRBJ2-5; TRBD2 matches 14 bases. With the DNA end fitting TRBJ2-7 better, the J assignment may be wrong. Germline V gives CDR1 MNHNY, CDR2 SVGAGI (reference sequence). The CDR3 extends over 15 amino acids. This chain's CDR3 is CASSGTSGSGYEQYF. The CDR3 DNA sequence: TGTGCCAGCAGTGGGACTAGCGGGAGCGGATACGAGCAGTACTTC.

The chain joins TRBV9 to TRBJ1-3; no clear D gene. CDR3 length equals 16 residues. The V end lost 0 bases, the J end lost 0 bases, and 10 bases lay between the germline ends. Per germline, CDR1 SGDLS and CDR2 YYNGEE. For the CDR3, the DNA is TGTGCCAGCAGCGTAGGACGGATTAGCTCTGGAAACACCATATATTTT. It translates to CASSVGRISSGNTIYF.

V gene TRBV27 combines with J gene TRBJ2-5; 11 positions match TRBD2. The CDR3 is 16 amino acids. Germline V gives CDR1 MNHEY, CDR2 SMNVEV (reference sequence). V shed 2 bases, J shed 6 bases, and the junction held 8 bases outside the gene matches. CDR3 protein: CASSLRASGRSKTQYF. In nucleotides, the CDR3 is TGTGCCAGCAGTTTACGGGCTAGCGGGAGGAGTAAGACCCAGTACTTC.